This TCR beta chain was obtained from a study of technical replicates of blood from a few donors. To note about this clone: The germline gene is not matched at one end of the junction; a read error may be the cause.

CDR1 is LGHNT, CDR2 FRNRAP, per germline. The CDR3 spans 9 residues. Some clones are missing from TCRdb's copy, which holds only in-frame ones; the method was immunoSEQ multiplex PCR. The sample contains roughly 85,000 clones, approximately 93% of which appear only once. Sequences were obtained from T cells isolated from PBMCs. The V call is TRBV12-5, the J call TRBJ1-2; perhaps TRBD1 as D (5 bases). The receptor was isolated from a human donor in good health. CDR3 bases: TGTGCTAGTGGTTCCCGACAGTCCTTC. Its protein is CASGSRQSF.